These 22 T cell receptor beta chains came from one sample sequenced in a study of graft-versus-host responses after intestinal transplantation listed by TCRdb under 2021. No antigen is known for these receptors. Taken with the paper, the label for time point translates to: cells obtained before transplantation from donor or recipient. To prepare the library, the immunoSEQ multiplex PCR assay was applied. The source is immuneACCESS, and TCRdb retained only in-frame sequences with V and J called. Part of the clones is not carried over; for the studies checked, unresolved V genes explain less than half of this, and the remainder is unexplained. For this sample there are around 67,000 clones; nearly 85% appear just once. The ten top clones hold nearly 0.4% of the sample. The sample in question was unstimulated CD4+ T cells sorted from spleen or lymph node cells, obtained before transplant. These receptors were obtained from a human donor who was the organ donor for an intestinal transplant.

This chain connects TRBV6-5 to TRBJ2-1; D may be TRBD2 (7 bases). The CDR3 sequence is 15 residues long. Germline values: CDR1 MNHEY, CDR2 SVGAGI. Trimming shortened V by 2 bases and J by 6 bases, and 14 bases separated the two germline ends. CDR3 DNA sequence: TGTGCCAGCAGTTACGTTGGGAGGGGGGTCAATGAGCAGTTCTTC. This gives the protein CASSYVGRGVNEQFF.

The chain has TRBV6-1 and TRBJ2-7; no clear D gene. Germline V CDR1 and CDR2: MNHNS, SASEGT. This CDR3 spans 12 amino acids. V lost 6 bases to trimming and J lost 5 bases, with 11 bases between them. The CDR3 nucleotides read TGTGCCAGCAGCCTAGGAAACAACGAGCAGTACGTC. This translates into CASSLGNNEQYV.

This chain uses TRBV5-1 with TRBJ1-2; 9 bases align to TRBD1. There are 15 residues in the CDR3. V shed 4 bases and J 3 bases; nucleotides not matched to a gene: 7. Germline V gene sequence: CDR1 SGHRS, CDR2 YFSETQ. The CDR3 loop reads CASSLDRGEDYGYTF. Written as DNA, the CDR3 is TGCGCCAGCAGCCTGGACAGGGGTGAGGACTATGGCTACACCTTC.

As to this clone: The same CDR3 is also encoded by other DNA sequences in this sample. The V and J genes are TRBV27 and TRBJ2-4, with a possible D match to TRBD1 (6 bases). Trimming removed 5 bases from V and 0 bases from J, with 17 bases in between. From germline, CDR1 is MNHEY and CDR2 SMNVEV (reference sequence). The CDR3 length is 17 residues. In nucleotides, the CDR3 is TGTGCCAGCAGTCCCCCCCGACAGGCGCGAGCCAAAAACATTCAGTACTTC. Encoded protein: CASSPPRQARAKNIQYF.

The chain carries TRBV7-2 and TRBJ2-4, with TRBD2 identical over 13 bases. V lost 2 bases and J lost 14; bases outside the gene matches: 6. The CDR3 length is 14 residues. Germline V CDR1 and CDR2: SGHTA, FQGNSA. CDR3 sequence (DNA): TGTGCCAGCAGCTTAACTAGCGGGGGGGCCTTGGAGTACTTC. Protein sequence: CASSLTSGGALEYF.

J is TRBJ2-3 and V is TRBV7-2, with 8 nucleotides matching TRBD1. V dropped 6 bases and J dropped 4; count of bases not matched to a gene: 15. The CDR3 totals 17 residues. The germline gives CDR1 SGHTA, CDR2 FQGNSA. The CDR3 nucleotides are TGTGCCAGCAGGCAGGGGGCATTAGCCCTTGTGCCAGATACGCAGTATTTT. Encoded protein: CASRQGALALVPDTQYF. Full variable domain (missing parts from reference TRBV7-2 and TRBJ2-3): GAGVSQSPSNKVTEKGKDVELRCDPISGHTALYWYRQSLGQGLEFLIYFQGNSAPDKSGLPSDRFSAERTGGSVSTLTIQRTQQEDSAVYLCASRQGALALVPDTQYFGPGTRLTVL.

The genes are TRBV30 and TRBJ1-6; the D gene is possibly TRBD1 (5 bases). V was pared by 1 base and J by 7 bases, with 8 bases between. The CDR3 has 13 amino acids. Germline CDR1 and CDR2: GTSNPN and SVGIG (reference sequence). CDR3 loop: CAWSDGGNSPLHF. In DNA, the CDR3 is TGTGCCTGGAGTGACGGGGGGAATTCACCCCTCCACTTT.

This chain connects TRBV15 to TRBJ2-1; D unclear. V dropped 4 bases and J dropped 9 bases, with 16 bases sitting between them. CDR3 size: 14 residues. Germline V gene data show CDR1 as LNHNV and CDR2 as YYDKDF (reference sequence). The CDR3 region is CATSTNPSMAEQFF. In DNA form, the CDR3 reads TGTGCCACCAGCACCAACCCATCGATGGCTGAGCAGTTCTTC.

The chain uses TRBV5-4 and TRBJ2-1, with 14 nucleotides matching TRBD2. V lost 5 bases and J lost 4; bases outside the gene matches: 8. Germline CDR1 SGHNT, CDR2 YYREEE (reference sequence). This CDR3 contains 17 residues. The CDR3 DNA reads TGTGCCAGCAGGTCGACTAGCGGGGGGGCTAAGTACAATGAGCAGTTCTTC. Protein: CASRSTSGGAKYNEQFF. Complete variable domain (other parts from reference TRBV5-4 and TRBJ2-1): ETGVTQSPTHLIKTRGQQVTLRCSSQSGHNTVSWYQQALGQGPQFIFQYYREEENGRGNFPPRFSGLQFPNYSSELNVNALELDDSALYLCASRSTSGGAKYNEQFFGPGTRLTVL.

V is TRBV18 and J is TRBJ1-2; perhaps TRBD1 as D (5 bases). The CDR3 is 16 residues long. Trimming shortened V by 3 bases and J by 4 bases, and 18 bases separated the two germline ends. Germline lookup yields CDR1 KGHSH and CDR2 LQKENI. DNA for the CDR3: TGTGCCAGCTCACCCGCCGGGGGGGGTCGGTCCTATGGCTACACCTTC. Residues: CASSPAGGGRSYGYTF.

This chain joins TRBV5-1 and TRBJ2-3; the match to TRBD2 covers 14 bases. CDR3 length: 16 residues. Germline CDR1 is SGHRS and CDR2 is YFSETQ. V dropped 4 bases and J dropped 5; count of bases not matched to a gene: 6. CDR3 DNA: TGCGCCAGCAGCACCCGACTAGCGGGGGGGCAAGATACGCAGTATTTT. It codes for CASSTRLAGGQDTQYF.

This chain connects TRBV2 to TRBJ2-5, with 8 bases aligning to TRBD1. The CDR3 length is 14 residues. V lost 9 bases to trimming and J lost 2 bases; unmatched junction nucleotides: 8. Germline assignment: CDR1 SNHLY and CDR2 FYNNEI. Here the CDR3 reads CASWRDRRQETQYF. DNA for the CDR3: TGTGCCAGTTGGAGGGACAGGAGACAAGAGACCCAGTACTTC.

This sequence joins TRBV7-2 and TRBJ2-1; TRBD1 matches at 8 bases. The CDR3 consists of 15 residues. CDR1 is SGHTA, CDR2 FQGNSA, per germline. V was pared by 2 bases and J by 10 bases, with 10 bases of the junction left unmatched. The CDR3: CASSLPPTGAREQFF. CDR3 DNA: TGTGCCAGCAGCTTACCCCCGACAGGGGCTAGAGAGCAGTTCTTC.

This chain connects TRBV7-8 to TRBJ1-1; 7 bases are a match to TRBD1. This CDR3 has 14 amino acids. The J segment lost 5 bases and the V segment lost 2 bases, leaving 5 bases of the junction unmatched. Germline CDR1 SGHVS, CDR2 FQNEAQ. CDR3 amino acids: CASSLSTGRTEAFF. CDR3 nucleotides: TGTGCCAGCAGCTTATCGACAGGGAGGACTGAAGCTTTCTTT.

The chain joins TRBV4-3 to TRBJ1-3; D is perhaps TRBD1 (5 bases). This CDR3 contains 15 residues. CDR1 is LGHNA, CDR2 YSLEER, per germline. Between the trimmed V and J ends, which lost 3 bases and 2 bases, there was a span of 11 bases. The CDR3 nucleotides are TGCGCCAGCAGCCATAATCGGGGGGCTGGAAACACCATATATTTT. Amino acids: CASSHNRGAGNTIYF.

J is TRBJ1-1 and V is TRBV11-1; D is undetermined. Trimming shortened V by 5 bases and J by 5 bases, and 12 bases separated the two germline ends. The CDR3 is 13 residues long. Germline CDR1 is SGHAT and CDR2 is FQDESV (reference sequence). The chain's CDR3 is CASSPGSWTEAFF. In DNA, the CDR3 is TGTGCCAGCAGCCCCGGGTCTTGGACTGAAGCTTTCTTT.

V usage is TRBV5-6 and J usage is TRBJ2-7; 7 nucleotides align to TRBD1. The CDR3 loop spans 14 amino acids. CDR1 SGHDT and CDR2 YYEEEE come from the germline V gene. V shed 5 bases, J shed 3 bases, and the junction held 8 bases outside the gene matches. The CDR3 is CASSLDRRLYEQYV. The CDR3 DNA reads TGTGCCAGCAGTCTGGACAGGAGACTCTACGAGCAGTACGTC.

The CDR3 nucleotides read TGTGCCAGCTCACCGACGTGGGACAGGGTAAATGAGCAGTTCTTC. Its translation: CASSPTWDRVNEQFF. The V gene is TRBV18, the J gene TRBJ2-1; TRBD1 aligns across 9 bases. The CDR3 has 15 amino acids. Unmatched junction bases numbered 7, after V lost 3 bases and J lost 7 bases. Germline V CDR1 and CDR2: KGHSH, LQKENI.

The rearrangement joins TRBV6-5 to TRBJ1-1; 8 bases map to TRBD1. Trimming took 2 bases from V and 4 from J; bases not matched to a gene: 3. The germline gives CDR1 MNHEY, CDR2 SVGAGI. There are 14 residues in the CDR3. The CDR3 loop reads CASSYQGARTEAFF. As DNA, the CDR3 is TGTGCCAGCAGTTACCAGGGGGCTCGCACTGAAGCTTTCTTT.

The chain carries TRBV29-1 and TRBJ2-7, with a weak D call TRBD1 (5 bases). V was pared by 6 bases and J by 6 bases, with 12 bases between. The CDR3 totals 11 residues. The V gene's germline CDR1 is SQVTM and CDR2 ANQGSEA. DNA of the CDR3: TGCAGCGTAGGGGTTCAGGGCGAGCAGTACGTC. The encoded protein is CSVGVQGEQYV.

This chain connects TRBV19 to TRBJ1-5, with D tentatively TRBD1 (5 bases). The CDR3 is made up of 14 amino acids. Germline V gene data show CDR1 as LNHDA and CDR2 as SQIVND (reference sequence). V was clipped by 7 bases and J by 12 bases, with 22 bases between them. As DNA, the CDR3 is TGTGCCAGTACTAGCGGAGGGGCGGGGAGTGGCCAGCATTTT. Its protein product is CASTSGGAGSGQHF.

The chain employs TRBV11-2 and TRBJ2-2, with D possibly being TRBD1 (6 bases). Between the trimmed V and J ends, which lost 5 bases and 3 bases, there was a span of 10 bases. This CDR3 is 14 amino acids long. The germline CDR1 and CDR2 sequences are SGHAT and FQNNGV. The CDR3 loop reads CASSRHRDTGELFF. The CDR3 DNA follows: TGTGCCAGCAGCAGACACAGGGACACCGGGGAGCTGTTTTTT.